The rows below give T cell receptor beta chains drawn from one sample of a study of control samples from healthy donors and cancer patients. Sequencing was performed with immunoSEQ multiplex PCR; in TCRdb, only in-frame clones are kept and a portion is missing. This table holds more than 20,000 clones, approximately 91% found once. Material for sequencing was PBMCs. These receptors were taken from a man aged 50 to 59 with lung cancer. Each CDR3 is given with its conserved first and last residue. Fields, in order: V gene, J gene, clone size, D gene, CDR3 DNA, CDR3 protein. The D gene is left open where the match is weak. Size is omitted from some rows. Given values are once, few, many or a class for expanded clones.

V: TRBV24-1; J: TRBJ2-3; size: once; D: TRBD1; DNA: TGTGCCACCAGTGATTTGCTAACAGGGGGTAGCACAGATACGCAGTATTTT; CDR3: CATSDLLTGGSTDTQYF
V: TRBV5-1; J: TRBJ1-1; size: .; D: .; DNA: TGCGCCAGCAGCTGGGACGGCACTGAAGCTTTCTTT; CDR3: CASSWDGTEAFF
V: TRBV27; J: TRBJ2-5; size: once; D: TRBD1; DNA: TGTGCCAGCAGACAAGACAGGGGTGAGACCCAGTACTTC; CDR3: CASRQDRGETQYF
V: TRBV4-3; J: TRBJ2-2; size: .; D: .; DNA: TGCGCCAGCAGCCAAGATCTCTCGCACCGGGGAGCTGTTTTT; CDR3: CASSQDLSHRGAVF
V: TRBV6-6; J: TRBJ1-6; size: .; D: .; DNA: TGTGCCAGCAGTTACATGGGGACCACGGGATCACCCCTCCACTTT; CDR3: CASSYMGTTGSPLHF
V: TRBV7-3; J: TRBJ2-1; size: .; D: .; DNA: TGTGCCAGCAGCTCCGGACAGTTATCCGATGAGCAGTTCTTC; CDR3: CASSSGQLSDEQFF
V: TRBV19; J: TRBJ2-2; size: .; D: TRBD2; DNA: TGTGCCACCCAAGCGGGGGGATGGGACACCGGGGAGCTGTTTTTT; CDR3: CATQAGGWDTGELFF
V: TRBV2; J: TRBJ1-5; size: .; D: .; DNA: TGTGCCAGCAGGGACAGCAATCAGCCCCAGCATTTT; CDR3: CASRDSNQPQHF
V: TRBV19; J: TRBJ1-5; size: .; D: .; DNA: TGTGCCAGCACCTCGGGCATTAACCAGCCCCAGCATTTT; CDR3: CASTSGINQPQHF
V: TRBV18; J: TRBJ2-5; size: .; D: TRBD2; DNA: TGTGCCAGCTCTTCCGGGACTAGCGGTTTCCAAGAGACCCAGTACTTC; CDR3: CASSSGTSGFQETQYF
V: TRBV11-2; J: TRBJ2-2; size: .; D: TRBD2; DNA: TGTGCCAGCAGCTCCCTGGGGGGGACGAACACCGGGGAGCTGTTTTTT; CDR3: CASSSLGGTNTGELFF
V: TRBV30; J: TRBJ2-5; size: .; D: .; DNA: TGTGCCTGGAGTGTGTCTCACATGGGGACCCAGTACTTC; CDR3: CAWSVSHMGTQYF
V: TRBV7-2; J: TRBJ1-5; size: .; D: TRBD1; DNA: TGTGCCAGCAGCTTCGTGCAGGGGGTGAATCAGCCCCAGCATTTT; CDR3: CASSFVQGVNQPQHF
V: TRBV14; J: TRBJ1-4; size: once; D: TRBD1; DNA: TGTGCCAGCAGTCACCGGGACAGGGAGAAACTGTTTTTT; CDR3: CASSHRDREKLFF
V: TRBV5-5; J: TRBJ1-1; size: .; D: .; DNA: TGTGCCAGCAGCTTTAACAGGGTGAACACTGAAGCTTTCTTT; CDR3: CASSFNRVNTEAFF
V: TRBV14; J: TRBJ2-6; size: .; D: .; DNA: TGTGCCAGCAGCCATACTGACTGGGCCAACGTCCTGACTTTC; CDR3: CASSHTDWANVLTF
V: TRBV24-1; J: TRBJ2-7; size: .; D: TRBD1; DNA: TGTGCCACCAGTGAGTCGACAGGGTGGGTAGGGCAGTACTTC; CDR3: CATSESTGWVGQYF
V: TRBV10-2; J: TRBJ2-5; size: .; D: .; DNA: TGCGCCAGCAGCTCAGGTTCGCGGGAGACCCAGTACTTC; CDR3: CASSSGSRETQYF
V: TRBV6-2/TRBV6-3; J: TRBJ2-7; size: once; D: TRBD2; DNA: TGTGCCAGCAGTTCTAGCGGGGGGGGAGAGCAGTACTTC; CDR3: CASSSSGGGEQYF
V: TRBV18; J: TRBJ2-2; size: .; D: .; DNA: TGTGCCAGCTCCCAGCAACATGGAGGTAACACCGGGGAGCTGTTTTTT; CDR3: CASSQQHGGNTGELFF
V: TRBV19; J: TRBJ2-7; size: once; D: .; DNA: TGTGCCAGTAGTATAGAGGACAATTCCTACGAGCAGTACTTC; CDR3: CASSIEDNSYEQYF
V: TRBV5-1; J: TRBJ2-5; size: .; D: TRBD2; DNA: TGCGCCAGCAGCTTGGGGCTAGCGGGGGGAGAGACCCAGTACTTC; CDR3: CASSLGLAGGETQYF
V: TRBV19; J: TRBJ2-1; size: .; D: TRBD2; DNA: TGTGCCAGTAGCAAACCCCGGGGGGGCCTTAATGAGCAGTTCTTC; CDR3: CASSKPRGGLNEQFF
V: TRBV4-3; J: TRBJ2-3; size: few; D: .; DNA: TGCGCCAGCAGCCCCGACTTCCTGTGGGATACGCAGTATTTT; CDR3: CASSPDFLWDTQYF
V: TRBV18; J: TRBJ2-5; size: once; D: .; DNA: TGTGCCAGCTCACAGTTCGACAGCCTCAGAAACCAAGAGACCCAGTACTTC; CDR3: CASSQFDSLRNQETQYF
V: TRBV7-2; J: TRBJ1-5; size: few; D: .; DNA: TGTGCCAGCAGCTTAGCGTCTACAGAGACCTGGCCCCAGCATTTT; CDR3: CASSLASTETWPQHF
V: TRBV9; J: TRBJ2-7; size: .; D: TRBD2; DNA: TGTGCCAGCAGCGTAGGCGGGGGACCCTACGAGCAGTACTTC; CDR3: CASSVGGGPYEQYF
V: TRBV4-1; J: TRBJ1-2; size: .; D: TRBD1; DNA: TGCGCCAGCAGCCAAGATCAGGGGACAGGGATGGTGGGCGGCTACACCTTC; CDR3: CASSQDQGTGMVGGYTF
V: TRBV12-3/TRBV12-4; J: TRBJ1-6; size: .; D: .; DNA: TGTGCCAGCAGTTTACGCGGGGATTCACCCCTCCACTTT; CDR3: CASSLRGDSPLHF
V: TRBV9; J: TRBJ2-1; size: .; D: .; DNA: TGTGCCAGCAGCGTAGGGTCTTCCTCCTACAATGAGCAGTTCTTC; CDR3: CASSVGSSSYNEQFF
V: TRBV6-5; J: TRBJ2-7; size: .; D: TRBD1; DNA: TGTGCCATTCGGAGGACAGGTGATTTCTACGAGCAGTACTTC; CDR3: CAIRRTGDFYEQYF
V: TRBV2; J: TRBJ2-1; size: .; D: .; DNA: TGTGCCAGCAGGGACCGGACAGTGTCCCAGCAGTTCTTC; CDR3: CASRDRTVSQQFF
V: TRBV6-1; J: TRBJ2-7; size: few; D: .; DNA: TGTGCCAGCAGTGTGTCAGAATTGGTCGGGTGGGAACAGAGAGAGCAGTACTTC; CDR3: CASSVSELVGWEQREQYF
V: TRBV19; J: TRBJ2-7; size: .; D: .; DNA: TGTGCCAGTAGTTTCGGGATCTCCTACGAGCAGTACTTC; CDR3: CASSFGISYEQYF
V: TRBV15; J: TRBJ1-4; size: .; D: .; DNA: TGTGCCACCAGCAGAGATTTTGGCCTTGGAGCAACTAATGAAAAACTGTTTTTT; CDR3: CATSRDFGLGATNEKLFF
V: TRBV24-1; J: TRBJ2-1; size: .; D: TRBD2; DNA: TGTGCCACCAGTGATTCTAGCGGGGGCGGGGTTGAGCAGTTCTTC; CDR3: CATSDSSGGGVEQFF
V: TRBV2; J: TRBJ2-1; size: .; D: TRBD2; DNA: TGTGCCAGAATGGGAGGAGGGACTACAAATGAGCAGTTCTTC; CDR3: CARMGGGTTNEQFF
V: TRBV9; J: TRBJ2-3; size: .; D: TRBD2; DNA: TGTGCCAGCAGCGTAGGCCCCCCAGCGGGGGGCACAGATACGCAGTATTTT; CDR3: CASSVGPPAGGTDTQYF
V: TRBV30; J: TRBJ1-1; size: .; D: .; DNA: TGTGCCTGGAGTCTCCGGGGTAACACTGAAGCTTTCTTT; CDR3: CAWSLRGNTEAFF
V: TRBV9; J: TRBJ2-2; size: .; D: .; DNA: TGTGCCAGCAGCGTAGGTTCATGGGGGGGCGCAAGCGGGGAGCTGTTTTTT; CDR3: CASSVGSWGGASGELFF
V: TRBV5-6; J: TRBJ2-7; size: .; D: .; DNA: TGTGCCAGCAGCTTGGTTTCAGGCCCCTCCTACGAGCAGTACTTC; CDR3: CASSLVSGPSYEQYF
V: TRBV7-2; J: TRBJ1-2; size: once; D: .; DNA: TGTGCCAGCAGCCTCCCCCGGGACCGAAGTCCCTTCACCTTC; CDR3: CASSLPRDRSPFTF
V: TRBV6-5; J: TRBJ1-1; size: .; D: .; DNA: TGTGCCAGCGATCCCGGGACCTCACACACTGAAGCTTTCTTT; CDR3: CASDPGTSHTEAFF
V: TRBV6-5; J: TRBJ2-7; size: .; D: TRBD1; DNA: TGTGCCAGCAGTTACCTTGCTGTGACAGGGCAAGAGCAGTACTTC; CDR3: CASSYLAVTGQEQYF
V: TRBV29-1; J: TRBJ1-4; size: .; D: .; DNA: TGCAGCGTTGGCCAGGGAAAAGGGGAAAAACTGTTTTTT; CDR3: CSVGQGKGEKLFF
V: TRBV4-1; J: TRBJ2-1; size: .; D: TRBD2; DNA: TGCGCCAGCAGCCAAGAAGGCCTAGCGGGGGGCCGCTCCTACAATGAGCAGTTCTTC; CDR3: CASSQEGLAGGRSYNEQFF
V: TRBV14; J: TRBJ1-1; size: .; D: .; DNA: TGTGCCAGCAGCCAACTCAGGAACACTGAAGCTTTCTTT; CDR3: CASSQLRNTEAFF